Listed here is a single T cell receptor beta chain. As yet, its antigen is unknown. This sample was taken from a study of OX40 agonist ivuxolimab in advanced cancers. Study-level information: Patients assigned to dose escalation were diagnosed with hepatocellular carcinoma, melanoma, renal cell or head and neck cancer.

Measured with immunoSEQ multiplex PCR; TCRdb has only the in-frame clones, and not every one. The table records 70,000 or so clones, 80% to 95% of them present only once. Study-level findings and limits: Clonal expansion by week 6 occurred in CD4+ and CD8+ blood T cells (at 0.1 to 3.0 mg/kg). Nonresponders, in some cases, also had low normalized T-cell clonal expansion.

Sampled blood was obtained at baseline, cycle 4 day 1, and cycle 7 day 1. This CDR3 contains 10 residues. The V end lost 5 bases, the J end lost 9 bases, and 6 bases lay between the germline ends. Germline-derived CDR1 and CDR2 are LGHNT and FRNRAP. This clonotype was sampled from an adult with an advanced solid tumor such as melanoma, head and neck, liver or kidney cancer. The sequencing used CD4+ or CD8+ T cells sorted from blood, collected in a trial of the OX40 agonist ivuxolimab. V is TRBV12-5 and J is TRBJ2-3; D is ambiguous. As DNA, the CDR3 is TGTGCTAGTGGTGTCCCGACGCAGTATTTT. Amino acid sequence: CASGVPTQYF.